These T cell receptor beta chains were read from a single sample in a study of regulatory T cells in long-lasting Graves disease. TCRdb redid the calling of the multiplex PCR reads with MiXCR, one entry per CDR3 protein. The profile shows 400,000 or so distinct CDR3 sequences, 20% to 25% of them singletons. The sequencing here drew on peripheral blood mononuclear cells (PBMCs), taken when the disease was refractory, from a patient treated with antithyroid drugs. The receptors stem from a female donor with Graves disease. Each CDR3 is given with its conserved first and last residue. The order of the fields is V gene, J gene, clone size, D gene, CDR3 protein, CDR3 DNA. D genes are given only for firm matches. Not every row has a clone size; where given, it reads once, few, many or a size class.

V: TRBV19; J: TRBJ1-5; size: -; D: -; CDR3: CASSKVYSNQPQHF; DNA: TGTGCCAGTAGTAAAGTTTATAGCAATCAGCCCCAGCATTTT
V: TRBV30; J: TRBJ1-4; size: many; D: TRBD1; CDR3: CAWSSTGQGREKLFF; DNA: TGTGCCTGGAGTAGTACAGGACAGGGACGAGAAAAACTGTTTTTT
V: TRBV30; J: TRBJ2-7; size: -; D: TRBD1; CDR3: CAWSAGQSYYEQYF; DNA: TGTGCCTGGAGTGCGGGACAGTCATACTACGAGCAGTACTTC
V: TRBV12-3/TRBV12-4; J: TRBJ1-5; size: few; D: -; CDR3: CASSVRGGQPQHF; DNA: TGTGCCAGCAGCGTCAGGGGTGGTCAGCCCCAGCATTTT
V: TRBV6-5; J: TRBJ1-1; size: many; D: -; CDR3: CASSYWDNFANTEAFF; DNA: TGTGCCAGCAGTTACTGGGACAACTTCGCGAACACTGAAGCTTTCTTT
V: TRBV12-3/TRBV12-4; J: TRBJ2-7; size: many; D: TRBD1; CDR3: CASSTDRVAQYF; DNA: TGTGCCAGCAGTACGGACAGGGTGGCGCAGTACTTC
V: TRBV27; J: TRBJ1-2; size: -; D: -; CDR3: CASSVGGNYGCTF; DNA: TGTGCCAGCAGTGTGGGGGGAAACTATGGCTGCACCTTC
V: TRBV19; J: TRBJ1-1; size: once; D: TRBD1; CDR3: CASSIYGTGASYMNTEAFF; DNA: TGTGCCAGTAGTATTTATGGGACAGGGGCCTCCTACATGAACACTGAAGCTTTCTTT
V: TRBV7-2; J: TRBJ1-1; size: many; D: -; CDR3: CASSLGSLTEAFF; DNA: TGTGCCAGCAGCTTAGGTAGTCTCACTGAAGCTTTCTTT
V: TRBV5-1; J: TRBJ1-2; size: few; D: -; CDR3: CASSLALGQGYGYTF; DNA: TGCGCCAGCAGCTTGGCTCTGGGGCAGGGCTATGGCTACACCTTC
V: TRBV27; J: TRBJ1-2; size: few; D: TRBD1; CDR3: CASSHRGGTNYGYTF; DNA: TGTGCCAGCAGTCACAGGGGGGGTACTAACTATGGCTACACCTTC
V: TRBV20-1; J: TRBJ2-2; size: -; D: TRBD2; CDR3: CSVSSGRAATGELFF; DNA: TGCAGTGTCTCTAGCGGGAGGGCCGCCACCGGGGAGCTGTTTTTT
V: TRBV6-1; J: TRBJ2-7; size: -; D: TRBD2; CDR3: CATDDSGRREQYF; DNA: TGTGCCACCGATGATAGCGGGAGACGCGAGCAGTACTTC
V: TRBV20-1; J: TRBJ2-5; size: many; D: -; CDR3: CSARDLEGRGQETQYF; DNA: TGCAGTGCTAGAGATCTAGAGGGAAGGGGACAAGAGACCCAGTACTTC
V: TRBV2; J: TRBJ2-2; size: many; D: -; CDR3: CASSEAGKGSGELFF; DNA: TGTGCCAGCAGTGAAGCGGGAAAAGGGTCCGGGGAGCTGTTTTTT
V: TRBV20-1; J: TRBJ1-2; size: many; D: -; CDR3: CSAGNPRLGTGGYTF; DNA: TGCAGTGCTGGGAATCCCAGGTTGGGAACGGGTGGCTACACCTTC
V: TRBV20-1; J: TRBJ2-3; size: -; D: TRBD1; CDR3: CSARGGEQGENPSTDTQYF; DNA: TGCAGTGCTAGAGGTGGAGAACAGGGGGAAAATCCTAGCACAGATACGCAGTATTTT